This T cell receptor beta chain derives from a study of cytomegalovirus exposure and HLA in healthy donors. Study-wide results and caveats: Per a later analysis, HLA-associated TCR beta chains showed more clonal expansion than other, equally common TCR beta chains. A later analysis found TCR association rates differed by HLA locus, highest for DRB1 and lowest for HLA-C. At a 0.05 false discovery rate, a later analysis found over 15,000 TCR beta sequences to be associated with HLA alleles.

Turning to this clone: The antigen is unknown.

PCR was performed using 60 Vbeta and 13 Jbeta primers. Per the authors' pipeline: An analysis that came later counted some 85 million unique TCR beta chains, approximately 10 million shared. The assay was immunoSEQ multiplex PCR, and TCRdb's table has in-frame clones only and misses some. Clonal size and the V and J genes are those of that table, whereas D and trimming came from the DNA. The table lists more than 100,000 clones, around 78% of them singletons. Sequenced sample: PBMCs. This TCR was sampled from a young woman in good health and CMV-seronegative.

The CDR3 bases are TGCGCCAGCAGCTTGGCCTTCCAAGAGACCCAGTACTTC. Translation gives CASSLAFQETQYF. The genes are TRBV5-1 and TRBJ2-5; D not certain. The V gene lost 0 bases and the J gene lost 1 base, with 4 bases spanning the gap. The CDR3 runs to 13 residues. Germline V gene lookup returns CDR1 SGHRS and CDR2 YFSETQ.